These 18 T cell receptor beta chains were all obtained from the same sample, sequenced in a study of CD8 T cells in ankylosing spondylitis. Study-wide findings and caveats: In ankylosing spondylitis blood, a motif of eight highly homologous TCR beta variants appeared characteristic.

MiXCR was run by TCRdb on the 5' RACE reads, yielding one entry per CDR3 protein. Here the sample spans approximately 400,000 distinct CDR3 sequences, 17% being singletons. Antigen specificity for these receptors is unknown. The material sequenced was blood, either unsorted or a sorted T cell fraction (not recorded which). These receptors originate from a male donor with ankylosing spondylitis.

This clonotype was counted only a few times. The genes are TRBV29-1 and TRBJ1-2, with a tentative D call TRBD1 (5 bases). V lost 3 bases and J 8 bases, leaving 19 bases between the germline ends. Germline CDR1 is SQVTM and CDR2 is ANQGSEA. CDR3 size: 14 residues. The CDR3 bases are TGCAGCGTTGAGCGGGGTAGGGGAGGCCTCGGCTACACCTTC. It translates to CSVERGRGGLGYTF.

The chain recombines TRBV4-1 with TRBJ2-1, with 11 bases fitting TRBD2. The length of the CDR3 is 21 residues. The J segment lost 2 bases and the V segment lost 0 bases, leaving 15 bases of the junction unmatched. Per germline, CDR1 MGHRA and CDR2 YSYEKL. The CDR3 loop reads CASSQDLTSGSVVRAYNEQFF. As DNA, the CDR3 is TGCGCCAGCAGCCAAGATCTAACTAGCGGGAGTGTAGTTCGGGCCTACAATGAGCAGTTCTTC.

The chain recombines TRBV24-1 with TRBJ2-7, with 9 nucleotides matching TRBD1. Trimming took 8 bases from V and 3 from J; bases not matched to a gene: 10. Germline V gene lookup returns CDR1 KGHDR and CDR2 SFDVKD. The length of the CDR3 is 15 residues. The CDR3 is CATTDTGTGYYEQYF. CDR3 bases: TGTGCCACCACCGACACCGGGACAGGGTACTACGAGCAGTACTTC.

V gene TRBV20-1 combines with J gene TRBJ2-3; D perhaps matches TRBD1 (5 bases). The CDR3 has 16 residues. Trimming removed 5 bases from V and 0 bases from J, with 18 bases in between. CDR1 is DFQATT and CDR2 is SNEGSKA in the germline V gene (reference sequence). CDR3 sequence: CSAAHQPGSSTDTQYF. CDR3 sequence (DNA): TGCAGTGCTGCACACCAGCCAGGGTCGAGCACAGATACGCAGTATTTT.

This clonotype was detected a few times. The rearrangement joins TRBV28 to TRBJ1-3, with a tentative D call TRBD1 (5 bases). The CDR3 consists of 15 residues. V was cut by 7 bases and J by 3 bases, with 16 bases left in between. Germline CDR1 MDHEN, CDR2 SYDVKM. DNA for the CDR3: TGTGCCAGCAAACCCCCGGGGCAGCGTGGAAACACCATATATTTT. Encoded protein: CASKPPGQRGNTIYF. Based on the CDR3 plus reference TRBV28 and TRBJ1-3, the full variable domain is DVKVTQSSRYLVKRTGEKVFLECVQDMDHENMFWYRQDPGLGLRLIYFSYDVKMKEKGDIPEGYSVSREKKERFSLILESASTNQTSMYLCASKPPGQRGNTIYFGEGSWLTVV.

In its sample, this clonotype was seen a few times. This chain uses TRBV7-9 with TRBJ1-1; D unclear. V was cut by 5 bases and J by 8 bases, with 15 bases left in between. This CDR3 comprises 13 residues. Germline V gives CDR1 SEHNR, CDR2 FQNEAQ (reference sequence). The CDR3, as DNA: TGTGCCAGCAGCCTCAAGTCGGACTCCGAAGCTTTCTTT. Its protein is CASSLKSDSEAFF. The full variable domain, its missing parts supplied by reference TRBV7-9 and TRBJ1-1, is DTGVSQNPRHKITKRGQNVTFRCDPISEHNRLYWYRQTLGQGPEFLTYFQNEAQLEKSRLLSDRFSAERPKGSFSTLEIQRTEQGDSAMYLCASSLKSDSEAFFGQGTRLTVV.

This clonotype turned up a few times. The chain recombines TRBV29-1 with TRBJ1-1, with D possibly being TRBD1 (5 bases). The CDR3 is 15 amino acids. Germline V gene sequence: CDR1 SQVTM, CDR2 ANQGSEA. Trimming pared 3 bases from V and 3 bases from J, leaving 17 bases between. This chain's CDR3 is CSVDGGTGWYTEAFF. The CDR3 DNA sequence: TGCAGCGTTGACGGGGGGACGGGGTGGTACACTGAAGCTTTCTTT.

V usage is TRBV6-5 and J usage is TRBJ1-1, with unresolved D. Germline loops: CDR1 MNHEY, CDR2 SVGAGI. This CDR3 is built from 16 residues. The V and J ends lost 4 bases and 4 bases respectively, with 19 bases between them. The chain's CDR3 is CASSFRRPDDGTEAFF. In DNA form, the CDR3 reads TGTGCCAGCAGTTTTAGACGTCCGGACGATGGCACTGAAGCTTTCTTT.

The sample holds a few counts of this clonotype. The chain employs TRBV30 and TRBJ2-3; tentatively, D is TRBD2 (6 bases). The germline V gene encodes CDR1 GTSNPN and CDR2 SVGIG (reference sequence). This CDR3 spans 13 amino acids. Trimming removed 3 bases from V and 0 bases from J, with 7 bases in between. This chain's CDR3 is CAWSGGSTDTQYF. The CDR3 coding sequence is TGTGCCTGGAGCGGGGGTAGCACAGATACGCAGTATTTT.

The chain couples TRBV12-5 to TRBJ1-5; TRBD1 is a possible D gene (5 bases). This CDR3 contains 17 residues. Trimming left V 3 bases short and J 3 bases short, with 18 bases between. Germline CDR1 and CDR2: LGHNT and FRNRAP. The CDR3 loop reads CASGFTYPGQFNQPQHF. CDR3 DNA sequence: TGTGCTAGTGGTTTTACCTATCCAGGGCAATTCAATCAGCCCCAGCATTTT.

The chain couples TRBV2 to TRBJ1-1; D might be TRBD1 (5 bases). Germline CDR1 SNHLY, CDR2 FYNNEI. Trimming cost V 7 bases and J 7 bases, with 16 bases left between them. The CDR3 consists of 13 residues. The CDR3 here is CASTALTGLEAFF. The CDR3 nucleotides read TGTGCCAGCACGGCCCTTACAGGCCTTGAAGCTTTCTTT. Based on the CDR3 plus reference TRBV2 and TRBJ1-1, the full variable domain is EPEVTQTPSHQVTQMGQEVILRCVPISNHLYFYWYRQILGQKVEFLVSFYNNEISEKSEIFDDQFSVERPDGSNFTLKIRSTKLEDSAMYFCASTALTGLEAFFGQGTRLTVV.

The genes are TRBV5-1 and TRBJ2-1; D is possibly TRBD2 (5 bases). Germline V gene data show CDR1 as SGHRS and CDR2 as YFSETQ. Between the trimmed V and J ends, which lost 0 bases and 8 bases, there was a span of 12 bases. The CDR3 contains 14 residues. CDR3 in amino acids: CASSLGFPRDEQFF. DNA of the CDR3: TGCGCCAGCAGCTTGGGATTCCCGCGGGATGAGCAGTTCTTC. Together with reference TRBV5-1 and TRBJ2-1, the CDR3 gives the full variable domain: KAGVTQTPRYLIKTRGQQVTLSCSPISGHRSVSWYQQTPGQGLQFLFEYFSETQRNKGNFPGRFSGRQFSNSRSEMNVSTLELGDSALYLCASSLGFPRDEQFFGPGTRLTVL.

This rearrangement joins TRBV19 to TRBJ2-1, with 9 bases that match TRBD2. Germline loops: CDR1 LNHDA, CDR2 SQIVND (reference sequence). With 0 bases clipped from V and 6 bases from J, the junction kept 3 bases outside the gene matches. The CDR3 length is 15 residues. The CDR3 DNA reads as TGTGCCAGTAGTATAGAGGAACTAGCGGGCAATGAGCAGTTCTTC. Amino acid sequence: CASSIEELAGNEQFF.

The V gene is TRBV20-1, the J gene TRBJ2-7, with D possibly being TRBD1 (9 bases). The germline V gene has CDR1 DFQATT and CDR2 SNEGSKA (reference sequence). The CDR3 length is 15 residues. Trimming took 5 bases from V and 3 from J, leaving 20 bases between them. The CDR3 nucleotides are TGCAGTGCTCCACGGGGGGGGACAGGGAGCTACGAGCAGTACTTC. Protein sequence: CSAPRGGTGSYEQYF.

The chain combines TRBV20-1 with TRBJ1-4, with a weak D call TRBD1 (5 bases). The CDR3 loop spans 15 amino acids. V lost 6 bases and J lost 5, with 19 bases in between. Germline CDR1 reads DFQATT; CDR2 reads SNEGSKA (reference sequence). In nucleotides, the CDR3 is TGCAGTGCCAGGAAGGGGCGCCAGCAGAATGAAAAACTGTTTTTT. Translation: CSARKGRQQNEKLFF.

The genes are TRBV27 and TRBJ2-2; D is unresolved. Germline V lookup: CDR1 MNHEY, CDR2 SMNVEV (reference sequence). V was shortened by 3 bases and J by 5 bases, with 22 bases between the two germline ends. CDR3 size: 18 residues. The CDR3 reads CASSFRTNTLYPTGELFF. DNA of the CDR3: TGTGCCAGCAGTTTCCGCACGAATACCCTCTACCCAACCGGGGAGCTGTTTTTT.

V gene TRBV20-1 combines with J gene TRBJ2-3; D is unresolved. CDR1 and CDR2 from the germline V gene are DFQATT and SNEGSKA (reference sequence). The CDR3 runs 13 residues. Trimming removed 4 bases from V and 3 bases from J, with 11 bases in between. The CDR3 coding sequence is TGCAGTGCTATCCCGGACCCGACAGATACGCAGTATTTT. Its translation: CSAIPDPTDTQYF.

This clonotype has a handful of counts. The chain is built from TRBV7-2 and TRBJ2-1, with 10 bases matching TRBD2. This CDR3 has 15 amino acids. V gave up 1 base and J gave up 8 bases; unmatched junction bases: 5. CDR1 is SGHTA, CDR2 FQGNSA, per germline. The DNA of the CDR3 is TGTGCCAGCAGCTTAGAAGCTAGCGGGAGCTATGAGCAGTTCTTC. Translation gives CASSLEASGSYEQFF.